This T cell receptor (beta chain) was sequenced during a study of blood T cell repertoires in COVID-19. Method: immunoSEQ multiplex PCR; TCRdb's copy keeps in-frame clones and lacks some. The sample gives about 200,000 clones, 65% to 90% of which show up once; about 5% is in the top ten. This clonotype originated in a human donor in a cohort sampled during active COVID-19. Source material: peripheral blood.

CDR3 DNA: TGTGCCAGCAACCCGACAGGGACCTATGGCTACACCTTC. Translated: CASNPTGTYGYTF. The chain employs TRBV12-3 or TRBV12-4 and TRBJ1-2; the match to TRBD1 covers 7 bases. The length of the CDR3 is 13 residues. J gave up 4 bases and V 7 bases, and 6 bases lay outside the gene matches.